Detailed here is one T cell receptor (beta chain). The CDR3 is made up of 12 amino acids. Trimming took 2 bases from V and 7 from J, leaving 6 bases between them. Germline CDR1 MNHEY, CDR2 SVGAGI. These data are taken from a study of shared clonotypes between healthy human individuals. TCRdb's table, derived via immunoSEQ multiplex PCR, lists solely in-frame clones and lacks some. This table holds 1.5 million to 1.9 million clones, 95% to 99% found once. The TCR was taken from a man younger than 45 in good health. The gene calls are TRBV6-5 and TRBJ2-1; D perhaps matches TRBD1 (6 bases). Sequencing used naive CD4+ T cells sorted from blood. Subset here: CD45RA+ positively selected. The CDR3 DNA reads TGTGCCAGCAGTTACGGACAGAATGAGCAGTTCTTC. This codes for CASSYGQNEQFF.